Below, 10 T cell receptor beta chains from the same sample are listed, as sequenced in a study of blood T cells in healthy people across ages. Sample-barcoded 5' priming and a J-beta primer mix drove a second PCR of about 7 to 12 cycles. MiXCR was run by TCRdb on the 5' RACE reads, yielding one entry per CDR3 protein. The sample includes roughly 640,000 distinct CDR3 sequences, about 30% seen only once; the top ten take around a sixth. Sequenced input: blood. These receptors originate from a woman older than 75 in good health.

Many counts were recorded for this clonotype. For the CDR3, the DNA is TGTGCCAGCAGCTTAGAAGTCGGGATCTATGGCTACACCTTC. It specifies CASSLEVGIYGYTF. The chain uses TRBV7-9 and TRBJ1-2, with D hard to call. CDR1 is SEHNR and CDR2 is FQNEAQ in the germline V gene (reference sequence). V was pared by 1 base and J by 4 bases, with 10 bases between. The CDR3 has 14 amino acids.

As concerns this clonotype: Just one base apart from a much larger clone, this may be a read error. The CDR3 does not close with the conserved phenylalanine or tryptophan, likely indicating a read error. The gene calls are TRBV7-9 and TRBJ2-7, with 11 bases lining up with TRBD2. This CDR3 has 17 residues. V lost 5 bases, J lost 6 bases, and 15 bases stayed unmatched. Germline CDR1 reads SEHNR; CDR2 reads FQNEAQ (reference sequence). The CDR3 spells CASSLRGTSGGKAEQYS. The CDR3, as DNA: TGTGCCAGCAGCCTCAGGGGAACTAGCGGGGGAAAGGCCGAGCAGTACTCC.

The table lists this clonotype with many counts. J is TRBJ2-1 and V is TRBV27; maybe TRBD1 (6 bases). V was clipped by 1 base and J by 0 bases, with 13 bases between them. Germline V lookup: CDR1 MNHEY, CDR2 SMNVEV (reference sequence). The CDR3 spans 17 residues. This CDR3 is CASSLWGQGSSYNEQFF. The CDR3 nucleotides are TGTGCCAGCAGTTTATGGGGTCAGGGGAGCTCCTACAATGAGCAGTTCTTC.

This clonotype was seen many times. The CDR3 sequence is CASSFGIQETQYF. CDR3 nucleotide sequence: TGTGCCAGCAGCTTTGGGATTCAAGAGACCCAGTACTTC. The rearrangement joins TRBV27 to TRBJ2-5, with D uncertain. V was clipped by 6 bases and J by 2 bases, with 10 bases between them. The CDR3 extends over 13 amino acids. The germline CDR1 and CDR2 sequences are MNHEY and SMNVEV (reference sequence).

CDR3 loop: CATSRLGGGLAEQYF. Here the CDR3 DNA reads TGTGCCACCAGCAGGCTAGGGGGGGGCTTGGCCGAGCAGTACTTC. The V and J genes are TRBV15 and TRBJ2-7; D is possibly TRBD2 (7 bases). This CDR3 spans 15 amino acids. Trimming removed 3 bases from V and 6 bases from J, with 18 bases in between. Per germline, CDR1 LNHNV and CDR2 YYDKDF (reference sequence).

This clonotype has more than one count but fewer than ten. The V call is TRBV15, the J call TRBJ1-4; D gene unclear. Germline V gene sequence: CDR1 LNHNV, CDR2 YYDKDF (reference sequence). V lost 3 bases and J lost 6, with 5 bases in between. The CDR3 contains 12 residues. The CDR3 here is CATSRTDEKLFF. In nucleotides, the CDR3 is TGTGCCACCAGCAGGACGGATGAAAAACTGTTTTTT.

The J gene is TRBJ2-3, the V gene TRBV5-1, with no clear D. The V and J ends lost 4 bases and 6 bases respectively, with 18 bases between them. Germline-derived CDR1 and CDR2 are SGHRS and YFSETQ. The CDR3 contains 15 residues. The CDR3 sequence: CASSRLGTISDTQYF. CDR3 bases: TGCGCCAGCAGCCGCCTCGGTACAATTTCTGATACGCAGTATTTT.

This clonotype was observed many times. V is TRBV4-3 and J is TRBJ2-5; 8 bases align to TRBD1. V lost 1 base and J lost 5; bases outside the gene matches: 9. The CDR3 is made up of 16 amino acids. Germline V gives CDR1 LGHNA, CDR2 YSLEER. The DNA of the CDR3 is TGCGCCAGCAGCCAAGGAGCGAACAGGGGGAGGGAGACCCAGTACTTC. The encoded protein is CASSQGANRGRETQYF.

The rearrangement uses TRBV6-1 and TRBJ1-5; D ambiguous. The CDR3 length is 14 residues. V lost 5 bases and J 0 bases, leaving 8 bases between the germline ends. Germline V gene data show CDR1 as MNHNS and CDR2 as SASEGT. CDR3 residues: CASSQVYSNQPQHF. The CDR3 nucleotides read TGTGCCAGCAGTCAAGTGTATAGCAATCAGCCCCAGCATTTT.

The chain recombines TRBV12-5 with TRBJ2-2; D is unclear. V lost 7 bases and J lost 7, with 19 bases in between. Germline V gene data show CDR1 as LGHNT and CDR2 as FRNRAP. There are 15 residues in the CDR3. In DNA, the CDR3 is TGTGCTAGTGCTCTGATAATGGGGTTGGTCGGGGAGCTGTTTTTT. The encoded protein is CASALIMGLVGELFF.